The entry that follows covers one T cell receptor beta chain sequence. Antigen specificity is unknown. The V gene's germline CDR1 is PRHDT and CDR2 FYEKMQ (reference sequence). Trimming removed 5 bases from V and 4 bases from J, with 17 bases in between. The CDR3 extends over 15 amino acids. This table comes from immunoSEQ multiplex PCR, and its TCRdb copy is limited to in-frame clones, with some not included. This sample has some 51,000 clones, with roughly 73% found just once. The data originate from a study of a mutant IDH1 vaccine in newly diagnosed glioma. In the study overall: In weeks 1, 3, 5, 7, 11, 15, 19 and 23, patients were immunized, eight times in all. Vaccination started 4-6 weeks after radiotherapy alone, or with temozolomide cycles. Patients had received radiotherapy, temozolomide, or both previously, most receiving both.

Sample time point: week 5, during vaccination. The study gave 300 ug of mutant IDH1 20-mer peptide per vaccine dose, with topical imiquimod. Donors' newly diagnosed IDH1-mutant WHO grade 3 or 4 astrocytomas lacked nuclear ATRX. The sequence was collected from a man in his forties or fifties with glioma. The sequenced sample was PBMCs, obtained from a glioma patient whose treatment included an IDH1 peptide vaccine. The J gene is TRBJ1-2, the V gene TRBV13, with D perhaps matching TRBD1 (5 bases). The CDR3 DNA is TGTGCCAGCAGCCCCCCAGGGATAGGGGCCTATGGCTACACCTTC. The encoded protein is CASSPPGIGAYGYTF.